Shown below are 16 T cell receptor beta chains from a single sample sequenced in a study of T cells in Graves' hyperthyroidism and ophthalmopathy. Amplified TCR beta CDR3 regions came from RNA transcripts. RT-PCR in the first round (using the HTBI primer set) targeted the TCR CDR3. TCRdb re-derived calls from the multiplex PCR reads in MiXCR, one entry per CDR3 protein. The sample carries around 360,000 distinct CDR3 sequences, 13% to 15% recorded once. Sequencing input: blood. The receptor set was obtained from a woman in her sixties with Graves' ophthalmopathy.

This clonotype was seen a handful of times. The chain couples TRBV2 to TRBJ2-7, with D maybe TRBD2 (7 bases). This CDR3 region has 16 residues. Trimming removed 0 bases at V and 7 bases at J, with 19 bases between. Germline V gene data show CDR1 as SNHLY and CDR2 as FYNNEI. Written as DNA, the CDR3 is TGTGCCAGCAGTGAAGCGGGGGCGGGAGCCTTGAAAGAGCAGTACTTC. This sequence encodes CASSEAGAGALKEQYF.

The table lists this clonotype with many counts. The chain is built from TRBV12-5 and TRBJ2-1; D remains unclear. Looked up from germline, CDR1 is LGHNT and CDR2 is FRNRAP. The CDR3 runs to 14 residues. V lost 5 bases, J lost 5 bases, and 13 bases lay in between. CDR3 amino acids: CASGLTPLDNEQFF. CDR3 coding DNA: TGTGCTAGTGGTCTCACCCCACTTGACAATGAGCAGTTCTTC.

In its sample, this clonotype was seen many times. The chain uses TRBV5-1 and TRBJ2-1, with 7 bases matching TRBD1. J was trimmed by 0 bases and V by 5 bases; bases with no gene match: 11. This CDR3 region has 17 residues. CDR1 and CDR2 (germline): SGHRS, YFSETQ. The CDR3 DNA reads as TGCGCCAGCAGTTCCAGGGACAGTTCCCGCTCCTACAATGAGCAGTTCTTC. Amino acid sequence: CASSSRDSSRSYNEQFF.

This clonotype was seen only a few times. V is TRBV6-1 and J is TRBJ2-7; possibly TRBD1 or TRBD2 for D (5 bases each). Germline lookup yields CDR1 MNHNS and CDR2 SASEGT. V lost 7 bases and J lost 6, with 16 bases in between. The CDR3 length is 13 residues. The CDR3 region has the DNA TGTGCCAGCACCCGAGGGGCAGGGAGCGAGCAGTACTTC. It is translated as CASTRGAGSEQYF.

This clonotype was counted ten times or more. V usage is TRBV5-1 and J usage is TRBJ2-1; D is uncertain. The CDR3 loop spans 15 amino acids. Deletions cut 0 bases from V and 2 bases from J, with 9 bases between. The germline gives CDR1 SGHRS, CDR2 YFSETQ. CDR3 protein: CASSLGLTAYNEQFF. The CDR3 DNA is TGCGCCAGCAGCTTGGGTTTAACAGCCTACAATGAGCAGTTCTTC.

The V and J genes are TRBV7-9 and TRBJ2-7; 7 bases map to TRBD2. Germline trimming cut 0 bases from V and 5 bases from J; bases unmatched to any gene: 16. The CDR3 spans 18 residues. CDR1 SEHNR and CDR2 FQNEAQ come from the germline V gene (reference sequence). CDR3 sequence: CASSLALLGLGDGDEQYF. The DNA for the CDR3 is TGTGCCAGCAGCTTAGCGCTTCTAGGACTAGGGGATGGGGACGAGCAGTACTTC.

The rearrangement uses TRBV20-1 and TRBJ2-1, with 7 bases identical to TRBD2. V dropped 0 bases and J dropped 0; count of bases not matched to a gene: 17. The CDR3 sequence is 20 residues long. The V gene's germline CDR1 is DFQATT and CDR2 SNEGSKA (reference sequence). Here the CDR3 reads CSARDDGSGIGGSSYNEQFF. CDR3 sequence (DNA): TGCAGTGCTAGAGACGACGGAAGCGGGATTGGGGGGAGCTCCTACAATGAGCAGTTCTTC.

This clonotype occurred a few times. The chain couples TRBV2 to TRBJ2-2, with no clear D. V was pared by 6 bases and J by 3 bases, with 8 bases between. Germline CDR1 and CDR2: SNHLY and FYNNEI. CDR3 size: 13 residues. The CDR3 DNA reads TGTGCCAGCAGGCGATTAGACACCGGGGAGCTGTTTTTT. Protein product: CASRRLDTGELFF.

This clonotype has ten or more counts. The chain uses TRBV7-8 and TRBJ1-5; D is unresolved. There are 15 residues in the CDR3. V was shortened by 6 bases and J by 1 base, with 13 bases between the two germline ends. From germline, CDR1 is SGHVS and CDR2 FQNEAQ. This CDR3 is CASRLDGESNQPQHF. The CDR3 coding sequence is TGTGCCAGCAGACTGGACGGGGAGAGCAATCAGCCCCAGCATTTT.

The J gene is TRBJ2-2, the V gene TRBV5-1, with 12 bases matching TRBD1. The CDR3 extends over 15 amino acids. Trimming at V came to 7 bases and at J to 0 bases, leaving 1 base not matched to a gene. Germline CDR1 SGHRS, CDR2 YFSETQ. The CDR3 is CASGTGGANTGELFF. The CDR3 DNA reads TGCGCCAGCGGGACAGGGGGCGCGAACACCGGGGAGCTGTTTTTT.

The chain uses TRBV5-1 and TRBJ1-2; a weak D match, TRBD1 (6 bases). The germline V gene has CDR1 SGHRS and CDR2 YFSETQ. CDR3 length: 15 residues. V lost 2 bases, J lost 4 bases, and 15 bases lay in between. The CDR3 protein is CASSFVAGASYGYTF. The DNA for the CDR3 is TGCGCCAGCAGCTTTGTCGCGGGGGCGAGCTATGGCTACACCTTC.

The V call is TRBV27, the J call TRBJ1-1; D perhaps matches TRBD1 (5 bases). The CDR3 covers 14 residues. V lost 6 bases to trimming and J lost 1 base, with 12 bases between them. Germline V gene sequence: CDR1 MNHEY, CDR2 SMNVEV (reference sequence). The CDR3 DNA sequence: TGTGCCAGCAGCAACCGTACAGGGAACACTGAAGCTTTCTTT. Translation gives CASSNRTGNTEAFF.

Many counts were recorded for this clonotype. This chain connects TRBV10-3 to TRBJ2-7; D unclear. Between the trimmed V and J ends, which lost 7 bases and 6 bases, there was a span of 16 bases. Germline loops: CDR1 ENHRY, CDR2 SYGVKD. The CDR3 length is 13 residues. CDR3 sequence reads: CAITPAPAGEQYF. For the CDR3, the DNA is TGTGCCATCACCCCCGCGCCGGCCGGCGAGCAGTACTTC.

V gene TRBV7-9 combines with J gene TRBJ2-7; 7 positions agree with TRBD2. The germline V gene encodes CDR1 SEHNR and CDR2 FQNEAQ (reference sequence). CDR3 length: 12 residues. Trimming took 10 bases from V and 3 from J; bases not matched to a gene: 6. The CDR3 DNA is TGTGCCACCGGGGACTACAACTACGAGCAGTACTTC. As protein: CATGDYNYEQYF.

This clonotype has at least ten counts. The J gene is TRBJ2-5, the V gene TRBV11-2, with 9 bases that match TRBD2. This CDR3 contains 15 residues. In germline, CDR1 is SGHAT, CDR2 FQNNGV. V dropped 5 bases and J dropped 7; count of bases not matched to a gene: 11. The DNA for the CDR3 is TGTGCCAGCAGCCTGGGGACTAGCCCAGAGAGGACCCAGTACTTC. Encoded protein: CASSLGTSPERTQYF. The full variable domain, in which reference TRBV11-2 and TRBJ2-5 provide the parts outside the CDR3, is EAGVAQSPRYKIIEKRQSVAFWCNPISGHATLYWYQQILGQGPKLLIQFQNNGVVDDSQLPKDRFSAERLKGVDSTLKIQPAKLEDSAVYLCASSLGTSPERTQYFGPGTRLLVL.

The chain is built from TRBV7-2 and TRBJ1-3; D possibly corresponds to TRBD1 (5 bases). Germline assignment: CDR1 SGHTA and CDR2 FQGNSA. The CDR3 totals 16 residues. V was trimmed by 1 base and J by 2 bases, leaving 12 bases between them. The CDR3 DNA follows: TGTGCCAGCAGCTTAGAGGCAGGGAGGCCTGGAAACACCATATATTTT. It is translated as CASSLEAGRPGNTIYF. Looking up the rest from reference TRBV7-2 and TRBJ1-3 gives the full variable domain: GAGVSQSPSNKVTEKGKDVELRCDPISGHTALYWYRQSLGQGLEFLIYFQGNSAPDKSGLPSDRFSAERTGGSVSTLTIQRTQQEDSAVYLCASSLEAGRPGNTIYFGEGSWLTVV.